These T cell receptor beta chains were read from a single sample in a study of Ad26.COV2.S vaccination and SARS-CoV-2 variants. TCRdb's copy holds only in-frame clones and misses some; the assay was immunoSEQ multiplex PCR. The data contain about 320,000 clones, 90% of them seen just once; the ten biggest clones take up around 5.5%. The sample was peripheral blood, taken in a trial of Ad26.COV2.S vaccine versus placebo. The source of these receptors is a person aged 18-65 years who received the Ad26.COV2.S COVID-19 vaccine or a placebo. Each CDR3 is given with its conserved first and last residue. Fields, in order: D gene, clone size, V gene, J gene, CDR3 protein, CDR3 DNA. The D gene is left open where the match is weak. Where a row states a size, it is once, few, many or the class of an expanded clone; other rows omit it.

.	.	TRBV19	TRBJ1-6	CASSIRGQSNSPLHF	TGTGCCAGTAGTATTAGAGGACAGAGCAATTCACCCCTCCACTTT
.	.	TRBV14	TRBJ2-5	CASSRRTNPQETQYF	TGTGCCAGCAGCCGACGGACAAACCCCCAAGAGACCCAGTACTTC
TRBD1	.	TRBV7-2	TRBJ2-7	CASSKSFTGVALYEQYF	TGTGCCAGCAGCAAGAGCTTTACAGGGGTCGCTCTCTACGAGCAGTACTTC
TRBD1	.	TRBV6-6	TRBJ1-2	CASRTHQQGAQGYTF	TGTGCCAGCAGGACCCATCAACAGGGGGCACAGGGCTACACCTTC
.	.	TRBV19	TRBJ2-3	CASSIRGFSGSSTDTQYF	TGTGCCAGTAGTATAAGAGGTTTCAGCGGATCAAGCACAGATACGCAGTATTTT
.	.	TRBV7-8	TRBJ2-5	CASSLWSQETQYF	TGTGCCAGCAGCTTATGGTCCCAAGAGACCCAGTACTTC
.	.	TRBV5-8	TRBJ1-2	CASSPRDTLEIGYTF	TGTGCCAGCAGCCCCAGGGACACCCTGGAGATTGGCTACACCTTC
TRBD2	.	TRBV7-9	TRBJ2-3	CASSSRGEGSTDTQYF	TGTGCCAGCAGCTCCCGAGGGGAGGGTAGCACAGATACGCAGTATTTT
TRBD1	.	TRBV18	TRBJ1-5	CASSRDRDNQPQHF	TGTGCCAGCTCCCGAGACAGGGATAATCAGCCCCAGCATTTT
.	.	TRBV5-1	TRBJ2-2	CASSLDREAGELFF	TGCGCCAGCAGCTTGGACAGGGAAGCCGGGGAGCTGTTTTTT
.	.	TRBV7-9	TRBJ1-2	CASSLVTGGGSRANYGYTF	TGTGCCAGCAGCTTGGTTACAGGAGGGGGTAGCCGGGCTAACTATGGCTACACCTTC
.	.	TRBV18	TRBJ2-1	CASSSSRADEQFF	TGTGCCAGCTCATCTAGCAGGGCCGATGAGCAGTTCTTC
.	.	TRBV4-2	TRBJ2-1	CASSHPGSYNEQFF	TGTGCCAGCAGCCATCCGGGATCCTACAATGAGCAGTTCTTC
.	.	TRBV5-5	TRBJ1-1	CASSLGQRNTEAFF	TGTGCCAGCAGCTTGGGGCAGAGGAACACTGAAGCTTTCTTT
TRBD1	.	TRBV13	TRBJ1-1	CASSTQGLTLNTEAFF	TGTGCCAGCAGCACACAGGGGCTAACGTTGAACACTGAAGCTTTCTTT
TRBD1	.	TRBV12-3/TRBV12-4	TRBJ1-1	CASSFRDRGPAFF	TGTGCCAGCAGTTTCCGGGACAGGGGGCCAGCTTTCTTT
.	.	TRBV7-8	TRBJ2-3	CASSSEGGPDTQYF	TGTGCCAGCAGCTCCGAGGGGGGCCCAGATACGCAGTATTTT
TRBD2	.	TRBV11-2	TRBJ2-1	CASSLDEASGGGDEQFF	TGTGCCAGCAGCTTAGATGAGGCTAGCGGGGGAGGGGATGAGCAGTTCTTC
.	.	TRBV5-4	TRBJ1-1	CASSWTENTEAFF	TGTGCCAGCAGTTGGACCGAGAACACTGAAGCTTTCTTT
.	.	TRBV19	TRBJ1-1	CASGGGLNTEAFF	TGTGCCAGTGGGGGTGGGCTGAACACTGAAGCTTTCTTT
TRBD1	.	TRBV4-3	TRBJ1-2	CASSQDRGQPQEPGYTF	TGCGCCAGCAGCCAAGATCGGGGACAGCCCCAGGAACCTGGCTACACCTTC
TRBD1	once	TRBV30	TRBJ1-2	CAKKTGEATYGYTF	TGTGCCAAAAAGACAGGGGAGGCCACCTATGGCTACACCTTC
.	.	TRBV11-3	TRBJ1-3	CASSQPGPWNTIYF	TGTGCCAGCAGCCAACCGGGACCGTGGAACACCATATATTTT
.	.	TRBV7-9	TRBJ2-5	CASSLAGQGGGETQYF	TGTGCCAGCAGCTTAGCCGGGCAGGGAGGTGGGGAGACCCAGTACTTC
.	few	TRBV6-1	TRBJ1-5	CASSEDRDQPQHF	TGTGCCAGCAGTGAAGATCGCGATCAGCCCCAGCATTTT
TRBD1	.	TRBV5-1	TRBJ2-2	CASLPGQGTTTGELFF	TGCGCCAGTCTACCGGGACAGGGGACAACCACCGGGGAGCTGTTTTTT
.	.	TRBV18	TRBJ1-1	CASSPPGSAEAFF	TGTGCCAGCTCTCCTCCGGGTTCGGCTGAAGCTTTCTTT
TRBD1	.	TRBV10-1	TRBJ1-6	CASSESGDRGYNSPLHF	TGCGCCAGCAGTGAGTCGGGGGACAGGGGATATAATTCACCCCTCCACTTT
TRBD1	.	TRBV3-1/TRBV3-2	TRBJ1-1	CASSQEGTGDSTEAFF	TGTGCCAGCAGCCAAGAAGGGACAGGGGATTCCACTGAAGCTTTCTTT
.	.	TRBV27	TRBJ1-5	CASSLSRAQPQHF	TGTGCCAGCAGTTTAAGCAGGGCCCAGCCCCAGCATTTT
TRBD2	few	TRBV4-1	TRBJ2-2	CASSPARGASGGPGELFF	TGCGCCAGCAGCCCCGCAAGAGGGGCTAGCGGGGGACCCGGGGAGCTGTTTTTT
.	.	TRBV6-5	TRBJ1-1	CASSSPAATEAFF	TGTGCCAGCAGTTCCCCCGCGGCCACTGAAGCTTTCTTT
.	.	TRBV7-3	TRBJ1-3	CASSAQGAGNTIYF	TGTGCCAGCAGCGCACAGGGAGCCGGAAACACCATATATTTT
.	.	TRBV12-3/TRBV12-4	TRBJ1-2	CASSIRRTYGYTF	TGTGCCAGCAGTATCCGACGGACCTATGGCTACACCTTC
TRBD1	.	TRBV2	TRBJ1-4	CASSEQGVNEKLFF	TGTGCCAGCAGTGAGCAGGGGGTGAATGAAAAACTGTTTTTT
.	.	TRBV6-5	TRBJ2-2	CASSYGQINTGELFF	TGTGCCAGCAGTTACGGCCAGATAAACACCGGGGAGCTGTTTTTT
.	.	TRBV6-6	TRBJ1-3	CASSSGGSGNTIYF	TGTGCCAGCAGTTCTGGAGGGTCTGGAAACACCATATATTTT
.	.	TRBV5-5	TRBJ2-2	CASSFHRENTGELFF	TGTGCCAGCAGCTTCCACAGGGAGAACACCGGGGAGCTGTTTTTT
.	.	TRBV5-1	TRBJ1-4	CASSLQGWGEKLFF	TGCGCCAGCAGCTTGCAGGGTTGGGGTGAAAAACTGTTTTTT
.	.	TRBV5-1	TRBJ1-2	CASSLMGGTEGGYTF	TGCGCCAGCAGCTTAATGGGGGGAACGGAGGGTGGCTACACCTTC
TRBD2	.	TRBV2	TRBJ2-5	CASSEAELAGGLQETQYF	TGTGCCAGCAGTGAAGCGGAACTAGCGGGGGGACTCCAAGAGACCCAGTACTTC
.	once	TRBV24-1	TRBJ1-4	CATSDLRDGDEKLFF	TGTGCCACCAGTGATTTGAGGGACGGGGACGAAAAACTGTTTTTT
TRBD2	.	TRBV5-4	TRBJ2-2	CASSLSGGAPGELFF	TGTGCCAGCAGCTTAAGCGGGGGGGCCCCCGGGGAGCTGTTTTTT
.	.	TRBV6-2/TRBV6-3	TRBJ2-3	CASSPYRPEGDTQYF	TGTGCCAGCAGCCCCTACCGGCCTGAAGGGGATACGCAGTATTTT
.	once	TRBV3-1/TRBV3-2	TRBJ1-5	CASSQVLISMQPQHF	TGTGCCAGCAGCCAAGTTTTAATTAGTATGCAGCCCCAGCATTTT
TRBD1	once	TRBV6-1	TRBJ2-1	CASSEVTGGVQFF	TGTGCCAGCAGTGAAGTGACAGGGGGCGTGCAGTTCTTC